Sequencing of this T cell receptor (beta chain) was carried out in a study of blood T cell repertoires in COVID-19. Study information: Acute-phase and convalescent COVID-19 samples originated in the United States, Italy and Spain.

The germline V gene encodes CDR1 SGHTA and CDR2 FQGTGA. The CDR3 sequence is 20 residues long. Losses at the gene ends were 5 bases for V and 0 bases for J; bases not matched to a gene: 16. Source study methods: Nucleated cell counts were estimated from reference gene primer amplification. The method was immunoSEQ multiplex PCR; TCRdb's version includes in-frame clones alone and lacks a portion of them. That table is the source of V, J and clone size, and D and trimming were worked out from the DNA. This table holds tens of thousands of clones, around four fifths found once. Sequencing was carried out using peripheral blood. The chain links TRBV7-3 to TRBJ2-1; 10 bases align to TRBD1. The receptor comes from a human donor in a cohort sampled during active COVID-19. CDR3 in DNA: TGTGCCAGCAGCCCAAGGGGAGGGGTGACAGGGGGCCTCTCCTACAATGAGCAGTTCTTC. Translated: CASSPRGGVTGGLSYNEQFF.